This TCR beta chain is from a study of T-cell memory formation after mild COVID-19. Study overall: TCR clusters mostly belonged to single donors.

Germline V lookup: CDR1 SEHNR, CDR2 FQNEAQ (reference sequence). V was clipped by 0 bases and J by 6 bases, with 12 bases between them. This CDR3 is built from 15 residues. Constant-segment primers served in 5'RACE that generated TCR alpha and TCR beta cDNA libraries bearing sample barcodes and UMIs. One entry per CDR3 protein, called by TCRdb with MiXCR from the 5' RACE reads. The sample lists approximately 210,000 distinct CDR3 sequences, around 30% occurring once. Study observations and caveats: The pre-infection memory compartment contained some responding clones, suggesting cross-reactive memory joined. Second-wave clones with a day 37 peak had unconfirmed SARS-CoV-2 specificity.

On this clonotype: Its antigen is currently unknown.

The chain employs TRBV7-9 and TRBJ2-1, with D hard to call. Sequencing was done on a sample of PBMCs or a T cell subset sorted from them (not recorded which). The receptor comes from an adult woman who had mild COVID-19 (a few samples of this study predate the infection). Cell type and time point are not known. The CDR3 loop reads CASSLAFGPSNEQFF. For the CDR3, the DNA is TGTGCCAGCAGCTTAGCGTTCGGTCCGTCCAATGAGCAGTTCTTC.